Each of the 6 T cell receptor beta chains below was sequenced from the same sample in a study of T-cell reconstitution after alpha-beta-depleted transplantation in children. Unique molecular identifiers featured in how the TCRbeta library was prepared. One entry per CDR3 protein, called by TCRdb with MiXCR from the PCR reads. The sample yields roughly 220,000 distinct CDR3 sequences, 7.5% to 9.5% seen once. Sequenced material: PBMCs, mostly from graft donor cells, taken 360 days after TCRalphabeta/CD19-depleted stem cell transplant. The receptors were sampled from a male patient under 10 years old who had a stem cell transplant for acute myeloid leukemia, so the T cells may come from the graft donor.

This clonotype has just a few counts. This rearrangement joins TRBV7-6 to TRBJ2-5; unclear D gene. Germline V gives CDR1 SGHVS, CDR2 FNYEAQ. V was trimmed by 1 base and J by 5 bases, leaving 11 bases between them. CDR3 size: 14 residues. CDR3 in amino acids: CASSLVPGSETQYF. The CDR3 DNA reads TGTGCCAGCAGCTTAGTACCCGGGTCGGAGACCCAGTACTTC.

The V gene is TRBV7-9, the J gene TRBJ2-5; 7 bases agree with TRBD2. CDR3 size: 15 residues. V lost 7 bases to trimming and J lost 4 bases; unmatched junction nucleotides: 12. The germline gives CDR1 SEHNR, CDR2 FQNEAQ (reference sequence). DNA of the CDR3: TGTGCCAGCAAAACTGCCGGGGAGGGACGAGAGACCCAGTACTTC. It codes for CASKTAGEGRETQYF.

This clonotype was picked up many times. The rearrangement links TRBV12-3 or TRBV12-4 to TRBJ2-1, with D perhaps matching TRBD2 (6 bases). The CDR3 contains 12 residues. Trimming took off 6 bases at V and 6 bases at J, with 9 bases between the two ends. CDR3 sequence (DNA): TGTGCCAGCAGCCGGGGGATCAATGAGCAGTTCTTC. Translated, it gives CASSRGINEQFF.

This clonotype was counted between two and nine times. The chain employs TRBV7-2 and TRBJ2-2; 10 bases agree with TRBD2. This CDR3 region has 16 residues. Germline loops: CDR1 SGHTA, CDR2 FQGNSA. The trim removed 5 bases at V and 6 bases at J, leaving 9 bases unmatched. The CDR3 region is CASSPNLAGVAGELFF. The CDR3 DNA is TGTGCCAGCAGCCCGAACCTAGCGGGAGTCGCCGGGGAGCTGTTTTTT.

The chain links TRBV5-1 to TRBJ1-2; D ambiguous. The length of the CDR3 is 11 residues. The V gene lost 0 bases and the J gene lost 9 bases, with 6 bases spanning the gap. Germline V gene data show CDR1 as SGHRS and CDR2 as YFSETQ. The DNA of the CDR3 is TGCGCCAGCAGCTTGGGGGCTAGCTACACCTTC. Translation gives CASSLGASYTF. The entire variable domain, with the rest obtained from reference TRBV5-1 and TRBJ1-2, is as follows: KAGVTQTPRYLIKTRGQQVTLSCSPISGHRSVSWYQQTPGQGLQFLFEYFSETQRNKGNFPGRFSGRQFSNSRSEMNVSTLELGDSALYLCASSLGASYTFGSGTRLTVV.

The rearrangement links TRBV7-2 to TRBJ1-2, with TRBD1 matching 7 bases. Germline-derived CDR1 and CDR2 are SGHTA and FQGNSA. V lost 2 bases to trimming and J lost 0 bases; unmatched junction nucleotides: 3. The CDR3 is 15 residues long. CDR3 in DNA: TGTGCCAGCAGCTTAAAGACAGGGCCTAACTATGGCTACACCTTC. Translating gives CASSLKTGPNYGYTF.